The following is a TCR beta chain sequence with its context. Patients chosen for sequencing had CD8+CD57+ cells that had expanded, as shown by flow cytometry. In all patients, the disease was severe acquired aplastic anemia. There are 18 residues in the CDR3. Trimming left V 3 bases short and J 5 bases short, with 25 bases between. Germline loops: CDR1 SEHNR, CDR2 FQNEAQ (reference sequence). TCR beta VDJ and CDR3 were profiled, and genomic DNA was the template. In TCRdb, the reads were re-called with MiXCR into one record per CDR3 protein. This table has more than 250,000 distinct CDR3 sequences, 70% to 85% appearing once. This sample is drawn from a study of CD8+CD57+ T cells in acquired aplastic anemia.

This receptor was obtained from a human donor with aplastic anemia. Sequenced: sorted CD4+, CD8+, or CD8+CD57+ T cells (not recorded which) from PBMCs. The V gene is TRBV7-9, the J gene TRBJ1-1, with D maybe TRBD1 (6 bases). The CDR3 sequence is CASSFQRSGGRGRTEAFF. In DNA form, the CDR3 reads TGTGCCAGCAGCTTTCAAAGAAGCGGGGGGAGGGGGAGGACTGAAGCTTTCTTT.